The TCR beta chain under discussion was sequenced for a study of T-cell memory formation after mild COVID-19. The wider study: Largely, TCR clusters stayed within a single donor.

cDNA libraries for TCR alpha and TCR beta, carrying sample barcodes and UMIs, came from 5'RACE with constant-segment primers. TCRdb called the 5' RACE reads again in MiXCR, with one record for every CDR3 protein. The sample consists of about 240,000 distinct CDR3 sequences, around a tenth of them appearing once. Of note for this clonotype: Its antigen is undetermined.

Study-level findings and limits: That cross-reactive memory joined was suggested by some responding clones appearing in pre-infection memory.

CDR3 size: 16 residues. Per the germline V gene, CDR1 is SGHRS and CDR2 is YFSETQ. V was clipped by 3 bases and J by 2 bases, with 15 bases between them. The clonotype was recovered from a man between 18 and 35 years old who had mild COVID-19 (a few samples of this study predate the infection). Cell type and time point are not known. The sequencing input was PBMCs or a T cell subset sorted from them (not recorded which). The chain is built from TRBV5-1 and TRBJ2-1, with D maybe TRBD2 (6 bases). CDR3 in DNA: TGCGCCAGCAGCTGGGGAGGAGGGGATCCCTACAATGAGCAGTTCTTC. Translating it yields CASSWGGGDPYNEQFF.